Following are 5 T cell receptor beta chains from one sample sequenced in a study of shared clonotypes between healthy human individuals. The repertoire was sequenced with immunoSEQ multiplex PCR; TCRdb's copy has only in-frame clones and lacks some. The data show around 1,900,000 clones, approximately 92% seen once. Naive CD8 cells lacked CD45RO and underwent positive selection for CCR7, leaving out terminally differentiated effector memory CD45RA+ cells. Specimen: naive CD8+ T cells from PBMCs. The receptors derive from a man between 18 and 29 years old in good health. Some clones in this sample may be carry-over from other donors' samples.

This chain connects TRBV27 to TRBJ2-7; 8 nucleotides match TRBD2. V lost 3 bases, J lost 5 bases, and 12 bases stayed unmatched. The CDR3 extends over 16 amino acids. Germline CDR1 MNHEY, CDR2 SMNVEV (reference sequence). CDR3 DNA sequence: TGTGCCAGCAGTTTCTTAGGGACGGGAGGGTCCCACGAGCAGTACTTC. Its translation is CASSFLGTGGSHEQYF.

This clone was seen once. This chain uses TRBV7-9 with TRBJ2-5; TRBD2 matches at 9 bases. CDR1 is SEHNR and CDR2 is FQNEAQ in the germline V gene (reference sequence). V shed 8 bases, J shed 0 bases, and the junction held 4 bases outside the gene matches. This CDR3 contains 14 residues. CDR3 DNA: TGTGCCAGCTTGCGGGAGGGGGACCAAGAGACCCAGTACTTC. Translating it yields CASLREGDQETQYF.

The CDR3 coding sequence is TGTGCCACCGCGCCCCACACAGGGGCCAATCAGCCCCAGCATTTT. Protein product: CATAPHTGANQPQHF. The V call is TRBV6-5, the J call TRBJ1-5; 7 bases map to TRBD1. The V and J ends lost 10 bases and 3 bases, in that order; junction bases with no gene match: 12. Germline V gives CDR1 MNHEY, CDR2 SVGAGI. The CDR3 has 15 amino acids.

The gene calls are TRBV6-1 and TRBJ1-5; no firm D call. Trimming cost V 3 bases and J 6 bases, with 9 bases left between them. Germline V lookup: CDR1 MNHNS, CDR2 SASEGT. The CDR3 has 13 residues. In DNA form, the CDR3 reads TGTGCCAGCAGTGATTGGATGGGTCAGCCCCAGCATTTT. Encoded protein: CASSDWMGQPQHF.

This clone was observed a handful of times. The V call is TRBV13, the J call TRBJ1-1, with D perhaps matching TRBD1 (6 bases). The CDR3 spans 13 residues. V lost 5 bases and J lost 3, with 10 bases in between. From germline, CDR1 is PRHDT and CDR2 FYEKMQ (reference sequence). This chain's CDR3 is CASSPRGDTEAFF. CDR3 DNA sequence: TGTGCCAGCAGCCCCAGGGGTGACACTGAAGCTTTCTTT.